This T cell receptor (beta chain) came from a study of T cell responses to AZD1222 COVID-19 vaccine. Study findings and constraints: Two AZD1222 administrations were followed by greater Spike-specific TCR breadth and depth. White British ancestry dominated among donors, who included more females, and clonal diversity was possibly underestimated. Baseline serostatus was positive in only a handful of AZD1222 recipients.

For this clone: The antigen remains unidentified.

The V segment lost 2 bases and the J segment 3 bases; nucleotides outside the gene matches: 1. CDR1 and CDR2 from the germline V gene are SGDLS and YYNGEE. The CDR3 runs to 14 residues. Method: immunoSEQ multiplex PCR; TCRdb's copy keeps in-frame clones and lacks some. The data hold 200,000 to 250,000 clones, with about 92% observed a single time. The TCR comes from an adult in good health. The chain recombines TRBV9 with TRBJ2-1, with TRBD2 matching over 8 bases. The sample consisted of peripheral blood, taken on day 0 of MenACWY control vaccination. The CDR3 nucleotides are TGTGCCAGCAGCGTTCGGGGGGGCTACAATGAGCAGTTCTTC. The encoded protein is CASSVRGGYNEQFF. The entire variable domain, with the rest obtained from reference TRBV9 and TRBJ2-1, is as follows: DSGVTQTPKHLITATGQRVTLRCSPRSGDLSVYWYQQSLDQGLQFLIQYYNGEERAKGNILERFSAQQFPDLHSELNLSSLELGDSALYFCASSVRGGYNEQFFGPGTRLTVL.